The 28 T cell receptor beta chains below were found in one sample sequenced in a study of T cell responses to AZD1222 COVID-19 vaccine. Libraries were prepared by immunoSEQ multiplex PCR; TCRdb keeps only in-frame clonotypes and omits some of them. The sample holds roughly 150,000 clones, 80% to 95% seen once. The sequences come from peripheral blood, collected 28 days after the second AZD1222 dose. The receptors were sampled from an adult who received the AZD1222 COVID-19 vaccine.

The chain carries TRBV11-3 and TRBJ2-3, with a weak D call TRBD2 (6 bases). CDR1 is SGHNT and CDR2 is YENEEA in the germline V gene. V was shortened by 6 bases and J by 2 bases, with 12 bases between the two germline ends. The CDR3 loop spans 14 amino acids. CDR3 DNA sequence: TGTGCCAGCAGGGGGGGAGCTTCCACAGATACGCAGTATTTT. Translated, it gives CASRGGASTDTQYF.

This chain uses TRBV6-6 with TRBJ2-5, with D possibly called TRBD1 or TRBD2 (5 bases each). V was cut by 4 bases and J by 0 bases, with 12 bases left in between. CDR1 is MNHNY, CDR2 SVGAGI, per germline (reference sequence). CDR3 length: 15 amino acids. DNA of the CDR3: TGTGCCAGCAGTTGGGGGACGGAGTACCAAGAGACCCAGTACTTC. This codes for CASSWGTEYQETQYF.

The chain recombines TRBV19 with TRBJ1-2, with TRBD1 matching over 8 bases. The junction had 10 bases not matched to a gene; V was cut back by 5 bases and J by 5 bases. The CDR3 is 15 amino acids. Germline V gives CDR1 LNHDA, CDR2 SQIVND (reference sequence). CDR3 nucleotides: TGTGCCAGTAGTCCCGGACAGGGTGAGATATATGGCTACACCTTC. Its protein is CASSPGQGEIYGYTF. Full variable domain (missing parts from reference TRBV19 and TRBJ1-2): DGGITQSPKYLFRKEGQNVTLSCEQNLNHDAMYWYRQDPGQGLRLIYYSQIVNDFQKGDIAEGYSVSREKKESFPLTVTSAQKNPTAFYLCASSPGQGEIYGYTFGSGTRLTVV.

This clone was found a few times. The rearrangement joins TRBV14 to TRBJ2-7; D is ambiguous. CDR3 length: 11 amino acids. The V and J ends lost 1 base and 9 bases respectively, with 7 bases between them. Per the germline V gene, CDR1 is SGHDN and CDR2 is FVKESK. CDR3 residues: CASSQGVWQYF. The DNA for the CDR3 is TGTGCCAGCAGCCAAGGGGTATGGCAGTACTTC.

The rearrangement links TRBV7-8 to TRBJ1-1, with D unresolved. V was pared by 5 bases and J by 0 bases, with 13 bases between. CDR3 length: 15 amino acids. Germline-derived CDR1 and CDR2 are SGHVS and FQNEAQ. CDR3 bases: TGTGCCAGCAGCCCACCGGTAGGGTTGAACACTGAAGCTTTCTTT. This sequence encodes CASSPPVGLNTEAFF.

The rearrangement links TRBV3-1 (or the pseudogene TRBV3-2) to TRBJ1-2, with a possible D match to TRBD1 (6 bases). CDR3 length: 15 residues. The ends were cut back, 1 base at V and 5 bases at J, with 14 bases in the middle. Germline V gene sequence: CDR1 LGHDT, CDR2 YNNKEL (reference sequence). CDR3 coding DNA: TGTGCCAGCAGCCAAGGCCAGACAGGATCATATGGCTACACCTTC. It is translated as CASSQGQTGSYGYTF.

The chain couples TRBV28 to TRBJ2-7, with D perhaps matching TRBD1 (5 bases). CDR1 is MDHEN, CDR2 SYDVKM, per germline. This CDR3 is 14 amino acids long. V lost 5 bases, J lost 2 bases, and 13 bases lay in between. In nucleotides, the CDR3 is TGTGCCAGCAGTCACAACAGGAACGCCTACGAGCAGTACTTC. Its translation: CASSHNRNAYEQYF.

The chain couples TRBV7-9 to TRBJ2-1, with D possibly called TRBD1 or TRBD2 (5 bases each). The germline V gene has CDR1 SEHNR and CDR2 FQNEAQ (reference sequence). This CDR3 contains 17 residues. V lost 3 bases, J lost 2 bases, and 17 bases lay in between. DNA of the CDR3: TGTGCCAGCAGCTTGTTTCTCCGGGGCAAGACCTACAATGAGCAGTTCTTC. It codes for CASSLFLRGKTYNEQFF.

This chain connects TRBV29-1 to TRBJ2-7, with D perhaps matching TRBD1 (5 bases). This CDR3 has 13 amino acids. With 0 bases removed from V and 3 bases from J, the gap between germline ends came to 9 bases. Germline V CDR1 and CDR2: SQVTM, ANQGSEA. The CDR3 protein is CSVEEGQDYEQYF. The CDR3 bases are TGCAGCGTTGAAGAGGGGCAAGACTACGAGCAGTACTTC.

The chain carries TRBV24-1 and TRBJ1-2; D perhaps matches TRBD1 (5 bases). This CDR3 comprises 15 residues. Trimming shortened V by 5 bases and J by 4 bases, and 16 bases separated the two germline ends. Germline values: CDR1 KGHDR, CDR2 SFDVKD. CDR3 amino acids: CATSASSGGPYGYTF. In DNA, the CDR3 is TGTGCCACCAGTGCCAGCTCCGGGGGACCCTATGGCTACACCTTC.

The V gene is TRBV29-1, the J gene TRBJ2-2, with D perhaps matching TRBD2 (5 bases). Germline CDR1 and CDR2: SQVTM and ANQGSEA. The CDR3 length is 15 residues. V was cut by 7 bases and J by 0 bases, with 15 bases left in between. The CDR3 sequence is CSALLFGTNTGELFF. The CDR3, as DNA: TGCAGCGCCCTCTTGTTCGGGACGAACACCGGGGAGCTGTTTTTT.

The chain has TRBV11-1 and TRBJ2-1; D may be TRBD1 (6 bases). V dropped 3 bases and J dropped 5 bases, with 14 bases sitting between them. CDR3 length equals 15 residues. Germline lookup yields CDR1 SGHAT and CDR2 FQDESV (reference sequence). The CDR3 DNA sequence: TGTGCCAGCAGCTTCAGGGGAAGTGGGAACAATGAGCAGTTCTTC. Its protein product is CASSFRGSGNNEQFF.

The chain combines TRBV11-3 with TRBJ2-7; D gene uncertain. The CDR3 is 12 residues long. The V end was cut by 1 base, the J end by 7 bases, with 8 bases between. The germline V gene encodes CDR1 SGHNT and CDR2 YENEEA. CDR3 in DNA: TGTGCCAGCAGCTTAGGCCTAGGGGAGCAGTACTTC. Amino acid sequence: CASSLGLGEQYF.

The chain joins TRBV27 to TRBJ1-5; 7 bases fit TRBD1. The CDR3 consists of 14 residues. V lost 4 bases, J lost 4 bases, and 4 bases stayed unmatched. CDR1 and CDR2 (germline): MNHEY, SMNVEV (reference sequence). CDR3 nucleotides: TGTGCCAGCAGTTCGGGGACAGAGAATCAGCCCCAGCATTTT. The encoded protein is CASSSGTENQPQHF.

The CDR3 DNA is TGCGCCAGCAGTGATCTCACAATCAATGAGCAGTTCTTC. The encoded protein is CASSDLTINEQFF. This chain uses TRBV10-1 with TRBJ2-1; unclear D gene. This CDR3 contains 13 residues. From germline, CDR1 is WNHNN and CDR2 SYGVQD (reference sequence). The ends were cut back, 3 bases at V and 6 bases at J, with 9 bases in the middle.

The gene calls are TRBV27 and TRBJ1-2; D unclear. The CDR3 spans 14 residues. The germline gives CDR1 MNHEY, CDR2 SMNVEV (reference sequence). Trimming shortened V by 5 bases and J by 3 bases, and 13 bases separated the two germline ends. CDR3 loop: CASSPRTAHYGYTF. The CDR3 DNA reads TGTGCCAGCAGTCCCCGGACGGCTCACTATGGCTACACCTTC.

The J gene is TRBJ2-5, the V gene TRBV5-1; 8 bases fit TRBD2. Germline CDR1 reads SGHRS; CDR2 reads YFSETQ. The ends lost 0 bases at V and 4 bases at J; junction bases unmatched: 8. The length of the CDR3 is 16 residues. The CDR3 spells CASSLAVAGGGETQYF. CDR3 in DNA: TGCGCCAGCAGCTTGGCCGTGGCGGGGGGAGGAGAGACCCAGTACTTC.

The chain joins TRBV4-2 to TRBJ2-3, with 9 bases that match TRBD2. The CDR3 is 17 amino acids. CDR1 and CDR2 (germline): LGHNA, YNFKEQ. V lost 4 bases to trimming and J lost 4 bases; unmatched junction nucleotides: 12. This chain's CDR3 is CASSLQIGGRVADTQYF. DNA of the CDR3: TGTGCCAGCAGCCTCCAAATCGGCGGGAGGGTCGCAGATACGCAGTATTTT.

There are a few counts of this clone. V and J are TRBV19 and TRBJ1-2; D might be TRBD1 (6 bases). The CDR3 has 13 residues. The germline V gene has CDR1 LNHDA and CDR2 SQIVND (reference sequence). V gave up 7 bases and J gave up 6 bases, with 15 bases separating them. CDR3 DNA: TGTGCCAGTAAAATACCGGGACATGATGGCTACACCTTC. Amino acids: CASKIPGHDGYTF.

CDR3 coding DNA: TGTGCCAGAAGCTTGGGGGCCCTCGAGCGGGGGGGCCCAGAGACCCAGTACTTC. Translating gives CARSLGALERGGPETQYF. The chain couples TRBV5-3 to TRBJ2-5; TRBD2 aligns across 10 bases. TRBV5-3 is placed among ORFs of uncertain function. CDR3 size: 18 residues. The V gene end was trimmed by 0 bases and the J gene end by 4 bases; junction bases not matched to a gene: 12.

J is TRBJ1-1 and V is TRBV6-2 or TRBV6-3, with a weak D call TRBD1 (5 bases). CDR1 and CDR2 from the germline V gene are MNHEY and SVGEGT. The germline V and J ends were trimmed by 2 bases and 5 bases, with 6 bases remaining between them. CDR3 length equals 12 residues. The CDR3 DNA follows: TGTGCCAGCAGTTACGCAGGGACTGAAGCTTTCTTT. This translates into CASSYAGTEAFF.

This clone came up once. In DNA, the CDR3 is TGTGCCAGCAGTGAATCTGGGTTCAATGAGCAGTTCTTC. Protein sequence: CASSESGFNEQFF. The chain combines TRBV6-1 with TRBJ2-1, with D unclear. The V end was cut by 2 bases, the J end by 6 bases, with 8 bases between. Germline loops: CDR1 MNHNS, CDR2 SASEGT. This CDR3 comprises 13 residues.

The chain uses TRBV7-9 and TRBJ1-2; D may be TRBD1 (5 bases). The CDR3 spans 13 residues. From germline, CDR1 is SEHNR and CDR2 FQNEAQ (reference sequence). V was pared by 5 bases and J by 4 bases, with 11 bases between. CDR3 residues: CASSQDSVYGYTF. For the CDR3, the DNA is TGTGCCAGCAGCCAAGACAGCGTCTATGGCTACACCTTC.

CDR3: CASSIGQGYEQYF. Written as DNA, the CDR3 is TGTGCCAGTAGTATAGGACAGGGTTACGAGCAGTACTTC. J is TRBJ2-7 and V is TRBV19, with 7 bases identical to TRBD1. CDR3 length: 13 amino acids. Per germline, CDR1 LNHDA and CDR2 SQIVND (reference sequence). V dropped 1 base and J dropped 4; count of bases not matched to a gene: 1.

The chain uses TRBV6-2 or TRBV6-3 and TRBJ2-7; perhaps TRBD1 as D (6 bases). The germline gives CDR1 MNHEY, CDR2 SVGEGT. V lost 1 base and J lost 4, with 8 bases in between. The CDR3 totals 13 residues. The CDR3 DNA reads as TGTGCCAGCAGTTACTACAGGGAATACGAGCAGTACTTC. It yields the protein CASSYYREYEQYF.

The V call is TRBV7-6, the J call TRBJ2-1; D gene ambiguous. Trimming stripped 2 bases from V and 3 bases from J, with 14 bases between. The length of the CDR3 is 16 residues. The V gene's germline CDR1 is SGHVS and CDR2 FNYEAQ. CDR3 loop: CASSLRVGLGYNEQFF. The CDR3 DNA sequence: TGTGCCAGCAGCTTACGAGTCGGCTTGGGCTACAATGAGCAGTTCTTC. Based on the CDR3 plus reference TRBV7-6 and TRBJ2-1, the full variable domain is GAGVSQSPRYKVTKRGQDVALRCDPISGHVSLYWYRQALGQGPEFLTYFNYEAQQDKSGLPNDRFSAERPEGSISTLTIQRTEQRDSAMYRCASSLRVGLGYNEQFFGPGTRLTVL.

The V call is TRBV13, the J call TRBJ1-6; no definite D call. The ends were cut back, 2 bases at V and 7 bases at J, with 6 bases in the middle. CDR1 is PRHDT and CDR2 is FYEKMQ in the germline V gene (reference sequence). The CDR3 covers 13 residues. CDR3 sequence: CASSLMTNSPLHF. DNA of the CDR3: TGTGCCAGCAGCTTAATGACGAATTCACCCCTCCACTTT.

The rearrangement joins TRBV3-1 (or the pseudogene TRBV3-2) to TRBJ1-2; maybe TRBD1 (6 bases). V dropped 1 base and J dropped 4 bases, with 13 bases sitting between them. In germline, CDR1 is LGHDT, CDR2 YNNKEL (reference sequence). The CDR3 spans 15 residues. CDR3 in amino acids: CASSQVPGAGYGYTF. The CDR3 DNA reads TGTGCCAGCAGCCAAGTCCCGGGGGCTGGCTATGGCTACACCTTC.